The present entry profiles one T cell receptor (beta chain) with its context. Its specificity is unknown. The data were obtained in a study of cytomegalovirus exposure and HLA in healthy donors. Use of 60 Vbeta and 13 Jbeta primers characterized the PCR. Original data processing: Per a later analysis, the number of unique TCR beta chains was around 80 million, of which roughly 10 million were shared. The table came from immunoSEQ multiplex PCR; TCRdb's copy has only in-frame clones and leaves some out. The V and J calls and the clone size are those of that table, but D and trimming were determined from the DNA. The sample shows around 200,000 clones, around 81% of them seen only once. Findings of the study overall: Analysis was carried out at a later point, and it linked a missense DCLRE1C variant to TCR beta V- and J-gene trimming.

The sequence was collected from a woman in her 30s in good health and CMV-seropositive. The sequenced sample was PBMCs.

In DNA, the CDR3 is TGCGCCAGCAGCCAAGATCATTCAACAGATACGCAGTATTTT. It translates to CASSQDHSTDTQYF. This rearrangement joins TRBV4-3 to TRBJ2-3; no clear D gene. Trimming pared 0 bases from V and 3 bases from J, leaving 7 bases between. The CDR3 runs 14 residues. Germline CDR1 reads LGHNA; CDR2 reads YSLEER.